One and the same sample provided the 22 T cell receptor beta chains below, sequenced in a study of beta chain features in type 1 diabetes. Expressed TCRB transcripts got sequenced, as all isolated RNA was reverse transcribed. Generated by immunoSEQ multiplex PCR, the TCRdb table keeps only in-frame clones and is missing some. The sample has hundreds of thousands of clones, approximately 30% seen once. Sequences were obtained from naive CD4+ T cells from blood. These receptors were obtained from a man aged 18 to 30 in good health.

This sequence joins TRBV29-1 and TRBJ2-3; D gene uncertain. Looked up from germline, CDR1 is SQVTM and CDR2 is ANQGSEA. Trimming left V 4 bases short and J 0 bases short, with 14 bases between. This CDR3 has 15 amino acids. The CDR3 loop is CSVVTGSTSTDTQYF. The CDR3 nucleotides read TGCAGCGTTGTAACCGGTTCTACTAGCACAGATACGCAGTATTTT.

The genes are TRBV7-2 and TRBJ1-2, with D uncertain. Germline CDR1 and CDR2: SGHTA and FQGNSA. The CDR3 consists of 14 residues. Trimming cost V 5 bases and J 3 bases, with 13 bases left between them. The CDR3: CASSPPGYYYGYTF. The CDR3 DNA reads TGTGCCAGCAGCCCCCCGGGCTACTACTATGGCTACACCTTC.

The J gene is TRBJ2-7, the V gene TRBV9; D gene uncertain. Germline CDR1 and CDR2: SGDLS and YYNGEE. This CDR3 spans 14 amino acids. V shed 0 bases and J shed 2 bases, with 9 bases lying between them. In DNA, the CDR3 is TGTGCCAGCAGCGTAGAGGACGGCCCCTACGAGCAGTACTTC. It codes for CASSVEDGPYEQYF.

The chain employs TRBV27 and TRBJ1-2; D not certain. The CDR3 consists of 14 residues. V lost 2 bases to trimming and J lost 4 bases, with 11 bases between them. The germline V gene has CDR1 MNHEY and CDR2 SMNVEV (reference sequence). Written as DNA, the CDR3 is TGTGCCAGCAGTTTAAACGGCGGAGGCTATGGCTACACCTTC. Encoded protein: CASSLNGGGYGYTF.

This clone was picked up a small number of times. This sample also contains other DNA sequences that code for the same CDR3. The rearrangement uses TRBV5-6 and TRBJ2-5, with 7 positions matching TRBD2. Unmatched junction bases numbered 5, after V lost 4 bases and J lost 5 bases. Looked up from germline, CDR1 is SGHDT and CDR2 is YYEEEE. The CDR3 covers 13 residues. The CDR3 DNA reads as TGTGCCAGCAGCCGAAGGGGAGGGGAGACCCAGTACTTC. This translates into CASSRRGGETQYF.

The rearrangement joins TRBV7-9 to TRBJ2-3; 11 positions match TRBD2. With V trimmed by 4 bases and J by 5 bases, 17 bases remained unmatched. From germline, CDR1 is SEHNR and CDR2 FQNEAQ (reference sequence). The CDR3 covers 19 residues. CDR3 loop: CASSSYPSTSGKVRDTQYF. DNA of the CDR3: TGTGCCAGCAGCTCCTACCCTTCGACTAGCGGGAAGGTCAGAGATACGCAGTATTTT.

This rearrangement joins TRBV29-1 to TRBJ2-5, with TRBD2 matching over 12 bases. Germline V gene lookup returns CDR1 SQVTM and CDR2 ANQGSEA. The CDR3 loop spans 13 amino acids. The V segment lost 4 bases and the J segment 7 bases; nucleotides outside the gene matches: 4. CDR3 amino acids: CSVALAGGGTQYF. CDR3 coding DNA: TGCAGCGTTGCCCTAGCGGGAGGGGGGACCCAGTACTTC.

This chain joins TRBV11-2 and TRBJ2-4; D may be TRBD1 or TRBD2 (5 bases each). CDR1 is SGHAT and CDR2 is FQNNGV in the germline V gene. CDR3 size: 15 residues. V was clipped by 6 bases and J by 6 bases, with 18 bases between them. In DNA, the CDR3 is TGTGCCAGCAGACCCCAGGGAGTCATGGGAAACATTCAGTACTTC. This sequence encodes CASRPQGVMGNIQYF.

This clone has more than one count but fewer than ten. The chain has TRBV6-6 and TRBJ2-5; D is unresolved. Germline V CDR1 and CDR2: MNHNY, SVGAGI (reference sequence). V was pared by 1 base and J by 5 bases, with 11 bases between. This CDR3 region has 14 residues. CDR3 protein: CASSYFVGGETQYF. The DNA for the CDR3 is TGTGCCAGCAGTTACTTTGTTGGTGGGGAGACCCAGTACTTC.

The sample holds a few counts of this clone. The CDR3 bases are TGTGCCAGCAGGGCACCTGCTAACTATGGCTACACCTTC. This sequence encodes CASRAPANYGYTF. The chain has TRBV7-2 and TRBJ1-2; D gene uncertain. The germline V and J ends were trimmed by 6 bases and 0 bases, with 8 bases remaining between them. Germline values: CDR1 SGHTA, CDR2 FQGNSA. The CDR3 loop spans 13 amino acids. The whole variable domain, filled in from reference TRBV7-2 and TRBJ1-2, reads GAGVSQSPSNKVTEKGKDVELRCDPISGHTALYWYRQSLGQGLEFLIYFQGNSAPDKSGLPSDRFSAERTGGSVSTLTIQRTQQEDSAVYLCASRAPANYGYTFGSGTRLTVV.

This clone was seen more than once but under ten times. The J gene is TRBJ2-7, the V gene TRBV4-2; D is unresolved. The CDR3 is 13 residues long. CDR1 LGHNA and CDR2 YNFKEQ come from the germline V gene. V was shortened by 0 bases and J by 3 bases, with 6 bases between the two germline ends. The CDR3 DNA reads TGTGCCAGCAGCCAAGATAACTTCTACGAGCAGTACTTC. This translates into CASSQDNFYEQYF.

The rearrangement links TRBV4-3 to TRBJ2-3; the match to TRBD2 covers 8 bases. V dropped 0 bases and J dropped 4; count of bases not matched to a gene: 6. CDR1 LGHNA and CDR2 YSLEER come from the germline V gene. The CDR3 has 16 residues. In DNA, the CDR3 is TGCGCCAGCAGCCAAGACTGGGCGGGAGGTGCAGATACGCAGTATTTT. Its protein product is CASSQDWAGGADTQYF.

This clone has a handful of counts. The J gene is TRBJ2-6, the V gene TRBV4-3; no reliable D call. The CDR3 length is 18 residues. In germline, CDR1 is LGHNA, CDR2 YSLEER. V lost 3 bases to trimming and J lost 2 bases, with 17 bases between them. The CDR3 nucleotides read TGCGCCAGCAGCCAGTATTCCGGTCGGGTCCCTGGGGCCAACGTCCTGACTTTC. The encoded protein is CASSQYSGRVPGANVLTF.

The chain employs TRBV25-1 and TRBJ2-5; TRBD1 agrees at 8 bases. Germline assignment: CDR1 MGHDK and CDR2 SYGVNS. The CDR3 length is 17 residues. V shed 0 bases and J 2 bases; nucleotides not matched to a gene: 8. This CDR3 reads CASSEYRTGKPQETQYF. The CDR3, as DNA: TGTGCCAGCAGTGAATATCGGACAGGGAAGCCTCAAGAGACCCAGTACTTC.

This sequence joins TRBV5-1 and TRBJ2-5, with D maybe TRBD2 (5 bases). V lost 4 bases and J lost 5, with 9 bases in between. In germline, CDR1 is SGHRS, CDR2 YFSETQ. The CDR3 sequence is 12 residues long. Here the CDR3 reads CASSPDFETQYF. The CDR3 nucleotides are TGCGCCAGCAGCCCGGACTTCGAGACCCAGTACTTC. The entire variable domain, with the rest obtained from reference TRBV5-1 and TRBJ2-5, is as follows: KAGVTQTPRYLIKTRGQQVTLSCSPISGHRSVSWYQQTPGQGLQFLFEYFSETQRNKGNFPGRFSGRQFSNSRSEMNVSTLELGDSALYLCASSPDFETQYFGPGTRLLVL.

The J gene is TRBJ2-1, the V gene TRBV7-2; no definite D call. Germline V gene lookup returns CDR1 SGHTA and CDR2 FQGNSA. The CDR3 sequence is 16 residues long. Trimming pared 1 base from V and 5 bases from J, leaving 15 bases between. The CDR3 sequence: CASSLGLVRENNEQFF. CDR3 sequence (DNA): TGTGCCAGCAGCTTAGGACTGGTCAGAGAAAACAATGAGCAGTTCTTC.

The gene calls are TRBV4-1 and TRBJ2-3, with TRBD2 matching 7 bases. The junction had 7 bases not matched to a gene; V was cut back by 8 bases and J by 2 bases. The CDR3 runs 14 residues. The germline CDR1 and CDR2 sequences are MGHRA and YSYEKL. CDR3 DNA sequence: TGCGCCAGCTCTTTTGCGGGGGTCACAGATACGCAGTATTTT. Translation gives CASSFAGVTDTQYF.

This clone has just a few counts. The V call is TRBV30, the J call TRBJ1-2; D is perhaps TRBD1 (6 bases). This CDR3 contains 13 residues. V lost 1 base to trimming and J lost 7 bases, with 13 bases between them. The germline CDR1 and CDR2 sequences are GTSNPN and SVGIG (reference sequence). The CDR3 bases are TGTGCCTGGAGTGAACAGGGTCGCGGTGGCTACACCTTC. It specifies CAWSEQGRGGYTF.

The chain has TRBV21-1 and TRBJ2-7; TRBD1 is taken as the D call from the table, unchecked against the DNA. TRBV21-1 is tagged as a pseudogene. The CDR3 is 16 residues long. CDR3: CASSKVGTGGRYEQYF. CDR3 bases: TGTGCCAGCAGCAAAGTGGGGACAGGGGGCCGATACGAGCAGTACTTC.

The chain combines TRBV29-1 with TRBJ2-5; D unclear. Germline V lookup: CDR1 SQVTM, CDR2 ANQGSEA. The germline V and J ends were trimmed by 7 bases and 5 bases, with 11 bases remaining between them. CDR3 length: 11 amino acids. CDR3 DNA: TGCAGCGCCGGCCCCCGTGAGACCCAGTACTTC. It is translated as CSAGPRETQYF.

The chain has TRBV5-4 and TRBJ1-2; 7 bases agree with TRBD1. The CDR3 runs to 14 residues. Germline trimming cut 9 bases from V and 4 bases from J; bases unmatched to any gene: 12. Germline V gene lookup returns CDR1 SGHNT and CDR2 YYREEE (reference sequence). The CDR3 DNA sequence: TGTGCCACCAAGACAGGGAAGGAGCTCTATGGCTACACCTTC. This encodes CATKTGKELYGYTF.

The chain uses TRBV7-9 and TRBJ2-3; the match to TRBD2 covers 10 bases. Germline V gives CDR1 SEHNR, CDR2 FQNEAQ (reference sequence). J lost 2 bases, V lost 10 bases, and 9 bases had no gene match. This CDR3 is built from 15 residues. CDR3 residues: CATLPLAGVTDTQYF. Written as DNA, the CDR3 is TGTGCCACCCTCCCCCTAGCGGGAGTCACAGATACGCAGTATTTT.